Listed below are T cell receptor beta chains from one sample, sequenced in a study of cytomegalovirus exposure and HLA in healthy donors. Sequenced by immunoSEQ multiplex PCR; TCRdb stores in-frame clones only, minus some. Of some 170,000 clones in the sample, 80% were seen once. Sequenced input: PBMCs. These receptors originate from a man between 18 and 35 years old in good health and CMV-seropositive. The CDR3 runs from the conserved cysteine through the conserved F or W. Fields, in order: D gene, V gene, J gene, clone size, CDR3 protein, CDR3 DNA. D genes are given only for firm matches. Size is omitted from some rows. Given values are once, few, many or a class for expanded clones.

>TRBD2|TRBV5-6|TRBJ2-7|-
CASSFKSGAYEQYF
TGTGCCAGCAGCTTTAAAAGCGGGGCCTACGAGCAGTACTTC
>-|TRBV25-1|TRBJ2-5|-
CASSEFRGEETQYF
TGTGCCAGCAGTGAATTCAGGGGGGAAGAGACCCAGTACTTC
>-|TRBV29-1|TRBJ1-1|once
CSATRGGGTEAFF
TGCAGCGCCACGAGGGGGGGTGGGACTGAAGCTTTCTTT
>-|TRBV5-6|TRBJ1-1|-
CASSLRVNTEAFF
TGTGCCAGCAGCTTGCGGGTGAACACTGAAGCTTTCTTT
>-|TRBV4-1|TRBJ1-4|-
CASSQEQYNEKLFF
TGCGCCAGCAGCCAAGAACAGTATAATGAAAAACTGTTTTTT
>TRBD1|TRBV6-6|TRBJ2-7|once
CASSYSRGQGYEQYF
TGTGCCAGCAGTTACTCGAGGGGACAGGGGTACGAGCAGTACTTC
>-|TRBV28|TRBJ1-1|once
CASSFGWNTEAFF
TGTGCCAGCAGTTTCGGGTGGAACACTGAAGCTTTCTTT
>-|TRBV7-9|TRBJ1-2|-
CASSLLGAYYGYTF
TGTGCCAGCAGCCTCCTGGGGGCGTACTATGGCTACACCTTC
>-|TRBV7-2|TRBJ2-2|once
CASSFQGAGELFF
TGTGCCAGCAGCTTCCAGGGCGCCGGGGAGCTGTTTTTT
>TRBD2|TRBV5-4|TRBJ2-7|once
CASSTGTSGRSIPEQYF
TGTGCCAGCAGCACCGGGACTAGCGGGAGAAGTATTCCCGAGCAGTACTTC
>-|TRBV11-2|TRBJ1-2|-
CASTELRSLDHVYTF
TGTGCCAGCACCGAGCTTAGGTCGCTAGATCACGTCTACACCTTC
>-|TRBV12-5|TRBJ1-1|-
CASGSGRGWDTEAFF
TGTGCTAGTGGTTCTGGGCGGGGTTGGGACACTGAAGCTTTCTTT
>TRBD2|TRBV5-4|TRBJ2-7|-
CASSFGGVAYEQYF
TGTGCCAGCAGCTTTGGGGGGGTGGCCTACGAGCAGTACTTC
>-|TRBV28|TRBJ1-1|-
CASSQIRVATEAFF
TGTGCCAGCAGCCAAATCCGGGTGGCCACTGAAGCTTTCTTT
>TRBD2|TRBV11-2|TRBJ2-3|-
CASSLVAGGNTDTQYF
TGTGCCAGCAGCTTAGTAGCGGGGGGGAACACAGATACGCAGTATTTT
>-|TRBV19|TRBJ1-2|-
CASSVSPNYGYTF
TGTGCCAGTAGTGTGAGTCCGAACTATGGCTACACCTTC
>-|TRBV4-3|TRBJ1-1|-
CASSQVHTLNTEAFF
TGCGCCAGCAGCCAAGTCCACACCCTGAACACTGAAGCTTTCTTT
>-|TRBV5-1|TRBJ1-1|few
CASSLEGRGEAFF
TGCGCCAGCAGCTTGGAGGGGAGGGGTGAAGCTTTCTTT
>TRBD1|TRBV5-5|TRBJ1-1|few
CASSSHSGTANTEAFF
TGTGCCAGCAGTTCCCACTCCGGGACAGCGAACACTGAAGCTTTCTTT
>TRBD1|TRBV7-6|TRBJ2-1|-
CASSLGGQNLYNEQFF
TGTGCCAGCAGCTTAGGGGGACAGAACCTCTACAATGAGCAGTTCTTC
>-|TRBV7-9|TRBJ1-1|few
CASSLTGPEAFF
TGTGCCAGCAGCTTGACAGGTCCTGAAGCTTTCTTT
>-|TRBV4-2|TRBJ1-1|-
CASSPRGGGNTEAFF
TGTGCCAGCAGCCCCCGGGGAGGGGGAAACACTGAAGCTTTCTTT
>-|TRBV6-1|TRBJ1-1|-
CASSQLQNTEAFF
TGTGCCAGCAGCCAGTTGCAGAACACTGAAGCTTTCTTT
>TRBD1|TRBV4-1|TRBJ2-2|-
CASSHAQGVVTGELFF
TGCGCCAGCAGCCATGCCCAGGGGGTGGTCACCGGGGAGCTGTTTTTT
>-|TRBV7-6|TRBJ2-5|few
CASSLAPGLQETQYF
TGTGCCAGCAGCTTAGCCCCGGGACTTCAAGAGACCCAGTACTTC
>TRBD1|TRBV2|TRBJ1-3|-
CASSGDSSGNTIYF
TGTGCCAGCAGTGGGGACAGCTCTGGAAACACCATATATTTT
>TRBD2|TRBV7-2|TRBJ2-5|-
CASSTGTSGVETQYF
TGTGCCAGCAGCACGGGGACTAGTGGGGTAGAGACCCAGTACTTC
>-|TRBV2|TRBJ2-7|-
CASSEQAGKAYEQYF
TGTGCCAGCAGTGAACAGGCAGGGAAGGCGTACGAGCAGTACTTC
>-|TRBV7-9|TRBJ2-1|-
CASSPPLAGKEQFF
TGTGCCAGCAGCCCTCCTCTAGCAGGCAAGGAGCAGTTCTTC
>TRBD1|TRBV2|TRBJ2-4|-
CASSETGTGGVIQYF
TGTGCCAGCAGCGAAACTGGGACAGGTGGGGTCATTCAGTACTTC
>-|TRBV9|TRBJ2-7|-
CASSVVVGRGAPYEQYF
TGTGCCAGCAGCGTAGTAGTTGGCAGGGGGGCCCCCTACGAGCAGTACTTC
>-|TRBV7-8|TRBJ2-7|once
CASSLVGGPGEQYF
TGTGCCAGCAGCTTAGTGGGCGGGCCCGGCGAGCAGTACTTC
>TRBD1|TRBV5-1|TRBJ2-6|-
CASSFRPTGDSGANVLTF
TGCGCCAGCAGCTTCAGGCCGACAGGGGACTCTGGGGCCAACGTCCTGACTTTC
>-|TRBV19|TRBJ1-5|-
CASSISGYSNQPQHF
TGTGCCAGTAGTATAAGCGGCTATAGCAATCAGCCCCAGCATTTT
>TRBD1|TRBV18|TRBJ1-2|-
CASSHASRDRDNYGYTF
TGTGCCAGCTCACACGCCTCTCGGGACAGGGACAACTATGGCTACACCTTC
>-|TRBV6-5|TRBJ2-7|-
CASSYSSGAYEQYF
TGTGCCAGCAGTTACTCCTCAGGGGCCTACGAGCAGTACTTC
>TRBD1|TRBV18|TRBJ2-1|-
CASSRGTGSYNEQFF
TGTGCCAGCTCACGAGGGACAGGCTCCTACAATGAGCAGTTCTTC
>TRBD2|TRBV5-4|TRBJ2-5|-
CASSRMGGGETQYF
TGTGCCAGCAGTAGGATGGGGGGAGGGGAGACCCAGTACTTC
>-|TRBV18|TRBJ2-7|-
CASSPDSRAHYEQYF
TGTGCCAGCTCACCAGATAGCAGGGCTCACTACGAGCAGTACTTC
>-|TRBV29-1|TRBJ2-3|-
CSVGPILTDTQYF
TGCAGCGTTGGCCCGATACTCACAGATACGCAGTATTTT
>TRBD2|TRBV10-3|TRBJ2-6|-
CAISPSGGGSGANVLTF
TGTGCCATCAGTCCCAGTGGGGGGGGCTCTGGGGCCAACGTCCTGACTTTC
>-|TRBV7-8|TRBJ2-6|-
CASKRANVLTF
TGTGCCAGCAAGCGGGCCAACGTCCTGACTTTC
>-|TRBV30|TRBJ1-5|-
CAWSPGDYQPQHF
TGTGCCTGGAGTCCGGGGGATTATCAGCCCCAGCATTTT
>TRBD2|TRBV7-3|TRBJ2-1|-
CASSLGTSGGASPTPEQFF
TGTGCCAGCAGCCTAGGGACTAGTGGGGGGGCCAGTCCTACACCTGAGCAGTTCTTC
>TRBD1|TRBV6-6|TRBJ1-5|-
CASLGQGGTNQPQHF
TGTGCCAGCCTGGGACAGGGGGGCACAAATCAGCCCCAGCATTTT
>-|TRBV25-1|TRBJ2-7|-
CASSEFAYEQYF
TGTGCCAGCAGTGAATTCGCCTACGAGCAGTACTTC
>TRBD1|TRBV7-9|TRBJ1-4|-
CASSSDRGLEKLFF
TGTGCCAGCAGCTCGGACAGGGGGCTTGAAAAACTGTTTTTT
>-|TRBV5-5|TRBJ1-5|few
CASSWKGEASNQPQHF
TGTGCCAGCAGCTGGAAAGGGGAGGCTAGCAATCAGCCCCAGCATTTT
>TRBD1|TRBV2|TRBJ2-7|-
CASDVGQGAYEQYF
TGTGCCAGCGACGTGGGACAGGGGGCCTACGAGCAGTACTTC
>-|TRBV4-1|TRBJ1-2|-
CASSLLTGRANYGYTF
TGCGCCAGCAGCCTTTTGACAGGTCGAGCTAACTATGGCTACACCTTC
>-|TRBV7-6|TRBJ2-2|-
CASSLIRNTGELFF
TGTGCCAGCAGCTTAATTAGAAACACCGGGGAGCTGTTTTTT
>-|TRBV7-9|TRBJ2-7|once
CASSFGRGTYEQYF
TGTGCCAGCAGCTTTGGCCGGGGGACCTACGAGCAGTACTTC
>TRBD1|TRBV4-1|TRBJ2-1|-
CAGSQEGGQGAYNEQFF
TGCGCCGGCAGCCAAGAAGGCGGACAGGGGGCCTACAATGAGCAGTTCTTC
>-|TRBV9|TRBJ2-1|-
CASGPSGGAFNEQFF
TGTGCGAGCGGCCCTAGTGGGGGGGCATTTAATGAGCAGTTCTTC